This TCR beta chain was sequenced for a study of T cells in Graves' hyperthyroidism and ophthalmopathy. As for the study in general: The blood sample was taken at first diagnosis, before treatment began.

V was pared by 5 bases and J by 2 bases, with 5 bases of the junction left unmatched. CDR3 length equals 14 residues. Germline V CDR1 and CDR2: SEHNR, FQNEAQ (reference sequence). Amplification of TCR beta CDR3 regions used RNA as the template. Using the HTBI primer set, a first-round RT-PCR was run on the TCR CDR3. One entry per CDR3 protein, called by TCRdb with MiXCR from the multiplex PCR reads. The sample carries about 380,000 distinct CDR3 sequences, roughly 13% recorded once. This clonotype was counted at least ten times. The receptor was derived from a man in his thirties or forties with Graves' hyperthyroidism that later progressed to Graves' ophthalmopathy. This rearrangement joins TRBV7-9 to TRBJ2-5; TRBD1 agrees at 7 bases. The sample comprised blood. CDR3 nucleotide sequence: TGTGCCAGCAGCCCAGGGACAGTTCAAGAGACCCAGTACTTC. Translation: CASSPGTVQETQYF.